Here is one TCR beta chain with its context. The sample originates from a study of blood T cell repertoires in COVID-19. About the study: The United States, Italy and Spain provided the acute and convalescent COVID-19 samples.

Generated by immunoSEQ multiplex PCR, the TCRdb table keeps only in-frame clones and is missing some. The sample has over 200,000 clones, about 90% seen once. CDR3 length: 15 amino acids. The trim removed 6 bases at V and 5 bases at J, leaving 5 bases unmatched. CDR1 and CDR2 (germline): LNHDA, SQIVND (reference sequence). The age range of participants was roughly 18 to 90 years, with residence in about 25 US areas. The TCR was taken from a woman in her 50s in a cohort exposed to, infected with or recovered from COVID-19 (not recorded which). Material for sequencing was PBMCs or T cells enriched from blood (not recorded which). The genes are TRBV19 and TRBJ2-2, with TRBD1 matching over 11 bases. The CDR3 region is CASRDRGPSTGELFF. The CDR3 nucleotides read TGTGCCAGTAGGGACAGGGGGCCGAGTACCGGGGAGCTGTTTTTT.